The 5 T cell receptor beta chains presented below share a single source sample, sequenced in a study of T-cell memory formation after mild COVID-19 (dated by TCRdb to the early 2020s). Library construction relied on 5' RACE. Sequencing took place on an Illumina NovaSeq 6000. TCRdb handled the public reads itself, with Q25 trimming in fastp and clone calling in MiXCR, and kept productive beta chains. All rows with the same CDR3 protein become a single entry with the most common DNA and genes. For this sample the table gives roughly 310,000 distinct CDR3 sequences, of which about 16% were detected only once. Over 20% of the sample comes from the top ten. The sequencing sample was made of PBMCs or a T cell subset sorted from them (not recorded which). The receptors were gathered from a man younger than 35 who had mild COVID-19 (a few samples of this study predate the infection). The sample titles of this study are shuffled in the database, so cell type and time point are left out; the donor was told from shared clones.

This chain joins TRBV7-9 and TRBJ2-3, with D perhaps TRBD2 (6 bases). V lost 5 bases and J 2 bases, leaving 11 bases between the germline ends. The germline gives CDR1 SEHNR, CDR2 FQNEAQ (reference sequence). There are 14 residues in the CDR3. The DNA for the CDR3 is TGTGCCAGCAGCCGCCGGGACTTCACAGATACGCAGTATTTT. Translated: CASSRRDFTDTQYF.

This clonotype was detected many times. This sequence joins TRBV5-1 and TRBJ2-5; 10 nucleotides match TRBD2. V shed 1 base, J shed 3 bases, and the junction held 0 bases outside the gene matches. There are 14 residues in the CDR3. Germline V CDR1 and CDR2: SGHRS, YFSETQ. The CDR3 here is CASSLLAGEETQYF. The CDR3 DNA sequence: TGCGCCAGCAGCTTGCTAGCGGGGGAAGAGACCCAGTACTTC.

This clonotype was counted between two and nine times. The J gene is TRBJ2-7, the V gene TRBV6-2 or TRBV6-3; tentatively, D is TRBD1 (5 bases). The ends were cut back, 6 bases at V and 2 bases at J, with 11 bases in the middle. The germline V gene encodes CDR1 MNHEY and CDR2 SVGEGT. CDR3 length: 13 amino acids. The CDR3 loop is CASSPVGAYEQYF. The CDR3 coding sequence is TGTGCCAGCAGCCCTGTAGGGGCCTACGAGCAGTACTTC.

V is TRBV12-3 or TRBV12-4 and J is TRBJ2-5, with 7 bases lining up with TRBD1. Trimming removed 2 bases from V and 3 bases from J; junction bases left unmatched: 3. The CDR3 is 14 residues long. The CDR3 loop reads CASSLTTGKETQYF. The CDR3 DNA sequence: TGTGCCAGCAGTTTAACGACAGGGAAAGAGACCCAGTACTTC.

The chain has TRBV4-3 and TRBJ2-1, with D perhaps given as TRBD1 or TRBD2 (5 bases each). Trimming left V 3 bases short and J 10 bases short, with 16 bases between. The CDR3 totals 14 residues. The V gene's germline CDR1 is LGHNA and CDR2 YSLEER. For the CDR3, the DNA is TGCGCCAGCAGCCAGTTACTGGGGGTAGGGGAGCAGTTCTTC. This codes for CASSQLLGVGEQFF.